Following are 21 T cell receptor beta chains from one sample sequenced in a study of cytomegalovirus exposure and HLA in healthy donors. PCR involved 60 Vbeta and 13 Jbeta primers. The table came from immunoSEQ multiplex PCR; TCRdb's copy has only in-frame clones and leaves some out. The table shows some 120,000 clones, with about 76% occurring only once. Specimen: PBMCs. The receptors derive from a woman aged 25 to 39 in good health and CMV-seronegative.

DNA of the CDR3: TGTGCCAGCAGCTTGGATAGACAGGGCCGTGAAAAACTGTTTTTT. Translated: CASSLDRQGREKLFF. The chain carries TRBV7-9 and TRBJ1-4, with TRBD1 matching 7 bases. The V and J ends lost 3 bases and 7 bases, in that order; junction bases with no gene match: 8. This CDR3 has 15 residues. The V gene's germline CDR1 is SEHNR and CDR2 FQNEAQ (reference sequence).

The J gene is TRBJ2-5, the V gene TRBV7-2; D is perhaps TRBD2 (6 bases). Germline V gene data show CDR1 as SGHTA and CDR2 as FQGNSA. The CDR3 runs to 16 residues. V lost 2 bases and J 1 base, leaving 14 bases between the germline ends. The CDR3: CASSLFGGNGQETQYF. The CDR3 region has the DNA TGTGCCAGCAGCTTATTCGGCGGGAACGGCCAAGAGACCCAGTACTTC.

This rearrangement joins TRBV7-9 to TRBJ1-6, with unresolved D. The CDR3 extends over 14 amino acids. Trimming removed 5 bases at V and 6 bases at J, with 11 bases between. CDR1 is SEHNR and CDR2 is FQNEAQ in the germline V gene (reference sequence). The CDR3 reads CASSPRDSNSPLHF. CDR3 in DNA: TGTGCCAGCAGCCCTCGAGACTCTAATTCACCCCTCCACTTT.

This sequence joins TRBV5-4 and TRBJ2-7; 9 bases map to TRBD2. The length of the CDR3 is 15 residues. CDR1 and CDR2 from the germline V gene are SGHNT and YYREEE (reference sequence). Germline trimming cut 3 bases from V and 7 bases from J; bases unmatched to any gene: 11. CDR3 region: CASSSSGKNPWEQYF. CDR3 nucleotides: TGTGCCAGCAGCTCTAGCGGGAAGAATCCTTGGGAGCAGTACTTC. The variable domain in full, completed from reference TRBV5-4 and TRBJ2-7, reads ETGVTQSPTHLIKTRGQQVTLRCSSQSGHNTVSWYQQALGQGPQFIFQYYREEENGRGNFPPRFSGLQFPNYSSELNVNALELDDSALYLCASSSSGKNPWEQYFGPGTRLTVT.

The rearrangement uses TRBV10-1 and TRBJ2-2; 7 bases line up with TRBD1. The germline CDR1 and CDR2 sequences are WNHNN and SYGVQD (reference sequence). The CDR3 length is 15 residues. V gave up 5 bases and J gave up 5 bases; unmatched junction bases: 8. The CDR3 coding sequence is TGCGCCAGCAGTTTCGACAGGGTCCGAACCGGGGAGCTGTTTTTT. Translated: CASSFDRVRTGELFF.

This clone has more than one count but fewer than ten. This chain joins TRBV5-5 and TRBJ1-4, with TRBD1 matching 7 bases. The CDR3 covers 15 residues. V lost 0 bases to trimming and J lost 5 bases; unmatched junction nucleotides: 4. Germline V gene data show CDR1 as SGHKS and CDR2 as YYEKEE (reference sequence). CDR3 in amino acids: CASSLEDRWNEKLFF. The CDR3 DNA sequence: TGTGCCAGCAGCTTGGAGGACAGGTGGAATGAAAAACTGTTTTTT.

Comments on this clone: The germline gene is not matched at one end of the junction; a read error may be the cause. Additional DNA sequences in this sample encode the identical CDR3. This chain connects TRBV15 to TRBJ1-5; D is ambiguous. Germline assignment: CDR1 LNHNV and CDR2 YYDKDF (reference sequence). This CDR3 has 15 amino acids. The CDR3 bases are TGTGCCACCAAGGCGGCAGACTTAAACAATCAGCCCCAGCACTTT. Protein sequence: CATKAADLNNQPQHF.

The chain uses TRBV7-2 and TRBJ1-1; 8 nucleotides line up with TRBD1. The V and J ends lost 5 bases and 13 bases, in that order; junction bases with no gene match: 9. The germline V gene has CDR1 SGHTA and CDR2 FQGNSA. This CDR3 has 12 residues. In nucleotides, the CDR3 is TGTGCCAGCAGCGGAGACAGGGGATTTGGTTTCTTT. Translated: CASSGDRGFGFF.

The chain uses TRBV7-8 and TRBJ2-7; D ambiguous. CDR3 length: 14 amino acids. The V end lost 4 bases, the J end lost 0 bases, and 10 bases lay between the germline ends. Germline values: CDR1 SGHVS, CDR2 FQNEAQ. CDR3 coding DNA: TGTGCCAGCAGCTCCCTTCGGAGCTCCTACGAGCAGTACTTC. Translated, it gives CASSSLRSSYEQYF.

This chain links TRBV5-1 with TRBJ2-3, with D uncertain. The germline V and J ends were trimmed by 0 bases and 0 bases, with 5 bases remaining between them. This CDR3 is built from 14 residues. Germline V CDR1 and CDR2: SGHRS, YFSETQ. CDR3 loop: CASSLGSSTDTQYF. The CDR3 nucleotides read TGCGCCAGCAGCTTGGGCAGTAGCACAGATACGCAGTATTTT.

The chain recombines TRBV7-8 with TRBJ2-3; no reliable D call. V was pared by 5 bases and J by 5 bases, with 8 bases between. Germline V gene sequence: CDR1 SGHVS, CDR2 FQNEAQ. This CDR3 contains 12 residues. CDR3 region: CASSRLRDTQYF. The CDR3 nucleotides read TGTGCCAGCAGCCGACTGCGAGATACGCAGTATTTT.

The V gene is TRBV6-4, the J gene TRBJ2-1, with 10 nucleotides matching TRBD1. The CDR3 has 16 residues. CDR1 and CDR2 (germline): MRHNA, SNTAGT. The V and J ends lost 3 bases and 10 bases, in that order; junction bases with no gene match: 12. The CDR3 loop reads CASSETGTGAFREQFF. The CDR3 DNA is TGTGCCAGCAGTGAGACCGGGACAGGGGCTTTTCGGGAGCAGTTCTTC.

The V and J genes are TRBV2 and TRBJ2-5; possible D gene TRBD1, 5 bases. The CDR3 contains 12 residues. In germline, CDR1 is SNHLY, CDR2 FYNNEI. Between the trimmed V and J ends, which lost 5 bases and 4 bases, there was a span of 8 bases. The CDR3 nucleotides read TGTGCCAGCAGTCAGGGTCCAGAGACCCAGTACTTC. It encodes CASSQGPETQYF.

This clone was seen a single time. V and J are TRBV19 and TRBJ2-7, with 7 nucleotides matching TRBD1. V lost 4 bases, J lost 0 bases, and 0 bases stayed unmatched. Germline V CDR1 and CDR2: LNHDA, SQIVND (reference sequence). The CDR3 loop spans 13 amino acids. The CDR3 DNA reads TGTGCCAGTAGTACAGGGGGCTCCTACGAGCAGTACTTC. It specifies CASSTGGSYEQYF.

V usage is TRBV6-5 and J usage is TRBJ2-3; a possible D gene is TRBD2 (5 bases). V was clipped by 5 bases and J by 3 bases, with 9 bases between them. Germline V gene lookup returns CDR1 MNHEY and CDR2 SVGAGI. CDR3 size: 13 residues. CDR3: CASSPPGTDTQYF. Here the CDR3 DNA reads TGTGCCAGCAGTCCACCGGGAACAGATACGCAGTATTTT.

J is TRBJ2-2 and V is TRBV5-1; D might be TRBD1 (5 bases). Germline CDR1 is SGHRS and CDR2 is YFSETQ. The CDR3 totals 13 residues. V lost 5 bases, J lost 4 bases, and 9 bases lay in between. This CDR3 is CASRPDSTGELFF. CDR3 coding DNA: TGCGCCAGCAGGCCAGACAGCACCGGGGAGCTGTTTTTT.

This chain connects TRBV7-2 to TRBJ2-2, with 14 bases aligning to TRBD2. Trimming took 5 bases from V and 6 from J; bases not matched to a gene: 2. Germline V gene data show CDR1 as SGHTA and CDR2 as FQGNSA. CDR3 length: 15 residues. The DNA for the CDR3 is TGTGCCAGCAGCCGGGGACTAGCGGGAGCCGGGGAGCTGTTTTTT. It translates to CASSRGLAGAGELFF.

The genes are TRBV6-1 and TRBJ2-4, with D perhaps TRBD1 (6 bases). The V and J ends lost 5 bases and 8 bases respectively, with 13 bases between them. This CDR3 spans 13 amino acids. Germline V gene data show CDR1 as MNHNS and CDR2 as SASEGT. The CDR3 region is CASSKTGTDIQYF. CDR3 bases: TGTGCCAGCAGTAAAACAGGGACCGACATTCAGTACTTC.

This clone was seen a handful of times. The CDR3 is CASSLGQGAISPLHF. The CDR3 nucleotides are TGTGCCAGCAGCTTAGGACAGGGGGCTATTTCACCCCTCCACTTT. V usage is TRBV7-8 and J usage is TRBJ1-6; 10 bases align to TRBD1. Looked up from germline, CDR1 is SGHVS and CDR2 is FQNEAQ. The CDR3 spans 15 residues. V gave up 1 base and J gave up 9 bases; unmatched junction bases: 3.

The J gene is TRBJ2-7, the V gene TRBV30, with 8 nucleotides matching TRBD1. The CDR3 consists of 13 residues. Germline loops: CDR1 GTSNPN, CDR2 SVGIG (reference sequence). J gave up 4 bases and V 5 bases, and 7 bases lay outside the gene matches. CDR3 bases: TGTGCCTGGGCTTCTGGGGACAGGTACGAGCAGTACTTC. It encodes CAWASGDRYEQYF.

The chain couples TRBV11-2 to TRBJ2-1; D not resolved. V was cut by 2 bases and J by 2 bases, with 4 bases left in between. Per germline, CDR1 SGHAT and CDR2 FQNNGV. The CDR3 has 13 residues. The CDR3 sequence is CASSLSAYNEQFF. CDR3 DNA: TGTGCCAGCAGCTTATCTGCCTACAATGAGCAGTTCTTC.